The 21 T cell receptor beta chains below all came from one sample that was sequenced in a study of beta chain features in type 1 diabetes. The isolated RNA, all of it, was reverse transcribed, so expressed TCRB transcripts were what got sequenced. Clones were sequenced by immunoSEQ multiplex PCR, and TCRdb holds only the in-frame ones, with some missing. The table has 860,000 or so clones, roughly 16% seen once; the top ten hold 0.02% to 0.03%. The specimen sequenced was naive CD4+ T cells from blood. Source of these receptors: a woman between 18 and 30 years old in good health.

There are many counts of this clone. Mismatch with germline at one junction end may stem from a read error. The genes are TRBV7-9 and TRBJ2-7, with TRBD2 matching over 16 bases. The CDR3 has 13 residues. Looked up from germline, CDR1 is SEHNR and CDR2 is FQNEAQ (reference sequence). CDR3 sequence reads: CASSYGTSGRVNF. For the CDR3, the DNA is TGTGCCAGCAGCTACGGGACTAGCGGGAGGGTGAACTTC.

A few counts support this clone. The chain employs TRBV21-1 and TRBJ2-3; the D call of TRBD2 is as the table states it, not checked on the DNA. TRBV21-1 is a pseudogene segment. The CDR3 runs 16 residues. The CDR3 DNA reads TGTGCCAGCAGCAAACAAGGGCTTAGCGGGAGAGATACGCAGTATTTT. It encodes CASSKQGLSGRDTQYF.

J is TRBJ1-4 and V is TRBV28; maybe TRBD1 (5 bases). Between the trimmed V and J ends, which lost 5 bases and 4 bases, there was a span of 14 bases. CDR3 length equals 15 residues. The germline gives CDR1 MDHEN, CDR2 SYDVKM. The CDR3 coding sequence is TGTGCCAGCAGTACCCCACTTGGGGGTAATGAAAAACTGTTTTTT. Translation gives CASSTPLGGNEKLFF.

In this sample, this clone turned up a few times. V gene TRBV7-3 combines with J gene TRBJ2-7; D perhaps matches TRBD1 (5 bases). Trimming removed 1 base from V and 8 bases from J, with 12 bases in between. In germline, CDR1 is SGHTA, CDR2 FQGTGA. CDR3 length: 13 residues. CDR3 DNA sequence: TGTGCCAGCAGCTTAAGCGGCCAGGGTCAGCAGTACTTC. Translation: CASSLSGQGQQYF.

The CDR3 spells CAISGTSGTPGEQYF. DNA for the CDR3: TGTGCCATCAGTGGGACTAGCGGGACGCCTGGCGAGCAGTACTTC. V gene TRBV10-3 combines with J gene TRBJ2-7, with 12 nucleotides matching TRBD2. Germline CDR1 reads ENHRY; CDR2 reads SYGVKD. The CDR3 is made up of 15 amino acids. Losses at the gene ends were 4 bases for V and 6 bases for J; bases not matched to a gene: 7.

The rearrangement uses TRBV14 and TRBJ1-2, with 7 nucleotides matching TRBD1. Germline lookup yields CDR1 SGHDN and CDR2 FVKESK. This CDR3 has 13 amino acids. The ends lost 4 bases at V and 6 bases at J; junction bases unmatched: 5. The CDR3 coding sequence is TGTGCCAGCAGCCCAAGACAGGGAGATGGCTACACCTTC. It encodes CASSPRQGDGYTF. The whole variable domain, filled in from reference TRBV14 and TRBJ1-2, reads EAGVTQFPSHSVIEKGQTVTLRCDPISGHDNLYWYRRVMGKEIKFLLHFVKESKQDESGMPNNRFLAERTGGTYSTLKVQPAELEDSGVYFCASSPRQGDGYTFGSGTRLTVV.

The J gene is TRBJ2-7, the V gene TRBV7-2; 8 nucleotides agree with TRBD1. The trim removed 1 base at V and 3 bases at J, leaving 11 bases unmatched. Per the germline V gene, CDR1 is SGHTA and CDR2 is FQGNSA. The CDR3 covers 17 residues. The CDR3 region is CASSLEWTGYGYYEQYF. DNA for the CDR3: TGTGCCAGCAGCTTAGAATGGACAGGGTATGGGTACTACGAGCAGTACTTC.

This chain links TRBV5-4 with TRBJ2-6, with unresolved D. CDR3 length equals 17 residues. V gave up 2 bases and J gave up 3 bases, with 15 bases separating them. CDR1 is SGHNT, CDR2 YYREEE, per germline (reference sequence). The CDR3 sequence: CASSLTGMGYGANVLTF. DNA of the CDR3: TGTGCCAGCAGCTTAACCGGCATGGGGTATGGGGCCAACGTCCTGACTTTC.

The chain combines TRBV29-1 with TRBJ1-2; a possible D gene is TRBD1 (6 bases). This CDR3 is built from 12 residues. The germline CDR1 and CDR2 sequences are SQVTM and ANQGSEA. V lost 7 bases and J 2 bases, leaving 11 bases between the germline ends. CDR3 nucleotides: TGCAGCGCCCGGGGGGCGAACTATGGCTACACCTTC. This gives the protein CSARGANYGYTF.

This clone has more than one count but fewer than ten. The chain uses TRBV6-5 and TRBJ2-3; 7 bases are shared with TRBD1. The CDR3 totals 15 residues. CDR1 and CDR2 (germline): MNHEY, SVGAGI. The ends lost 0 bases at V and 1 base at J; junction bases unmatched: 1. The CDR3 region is CASSYSDRRTDTQYF. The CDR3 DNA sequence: TGTGCCAGCAGTTACTCGGACAGGCGCACAGATACGCAGTATTTT.

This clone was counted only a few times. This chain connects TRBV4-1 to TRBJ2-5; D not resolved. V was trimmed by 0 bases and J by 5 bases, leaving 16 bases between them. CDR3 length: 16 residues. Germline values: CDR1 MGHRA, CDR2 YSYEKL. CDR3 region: CASSQENGGSWETQYF. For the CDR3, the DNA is TGCGCCAGCAGCCAAGAGAACGGCGGTAGCTGGGAGACCCAGTACTTC.

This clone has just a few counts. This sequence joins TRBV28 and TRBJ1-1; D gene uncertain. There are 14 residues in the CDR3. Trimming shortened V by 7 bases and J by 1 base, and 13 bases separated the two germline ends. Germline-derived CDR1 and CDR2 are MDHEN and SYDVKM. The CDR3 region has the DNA TGTGCCAGCACTCGGGAGCGGACGAACACTGAAGCTTTCTTT. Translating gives CASTRERTNTEAFF.

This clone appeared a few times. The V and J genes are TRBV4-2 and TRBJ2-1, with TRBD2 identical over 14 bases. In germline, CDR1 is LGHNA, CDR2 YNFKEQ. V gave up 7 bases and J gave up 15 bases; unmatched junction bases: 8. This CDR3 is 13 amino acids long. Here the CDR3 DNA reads TGTGCCAGCAACCCGGGACTAGCGGGAGAACGGTTCTTC. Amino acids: CASNPGLAGERFF.

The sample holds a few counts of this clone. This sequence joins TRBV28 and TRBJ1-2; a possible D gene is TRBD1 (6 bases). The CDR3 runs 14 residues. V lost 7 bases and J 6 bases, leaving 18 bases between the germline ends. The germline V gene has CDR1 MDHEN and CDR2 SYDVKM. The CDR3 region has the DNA TGTGCCAGCAAGCTGGGGGGGGCTGGGGATGGCTACACCTTC. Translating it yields CASKLGGAGDGYTF.

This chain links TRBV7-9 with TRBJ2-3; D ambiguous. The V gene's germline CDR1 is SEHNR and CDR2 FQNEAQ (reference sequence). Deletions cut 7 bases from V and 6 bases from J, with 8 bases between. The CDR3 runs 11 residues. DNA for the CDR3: TGTGCCAGCAAAAGCTCGGATACGCAGTATTTT. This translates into CASKSSDTQYF.

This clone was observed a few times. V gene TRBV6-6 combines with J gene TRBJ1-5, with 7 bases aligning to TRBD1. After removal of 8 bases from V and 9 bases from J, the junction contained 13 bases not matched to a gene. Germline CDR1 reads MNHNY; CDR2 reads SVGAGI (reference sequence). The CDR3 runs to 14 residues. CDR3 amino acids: CASRAKGALGPQHF. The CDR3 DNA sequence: TGTGCCAGCCGCGCTAAGGGGGCTCTGGGGCCCCAGCATTTT.

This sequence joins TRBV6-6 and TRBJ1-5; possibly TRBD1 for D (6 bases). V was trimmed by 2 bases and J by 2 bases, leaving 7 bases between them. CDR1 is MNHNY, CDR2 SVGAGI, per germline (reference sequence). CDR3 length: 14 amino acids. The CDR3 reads CASSYRGGNQPQHF. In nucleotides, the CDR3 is TGTGCCAGCAGTTACAGGGGGGGCAATCAGCCCCAGCATTTT.

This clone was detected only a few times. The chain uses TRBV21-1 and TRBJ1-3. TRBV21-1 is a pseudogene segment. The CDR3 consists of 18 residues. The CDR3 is CASQPKRDRSSSGNTIYF. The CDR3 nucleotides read TGTGCCAGCCAACCTAAAAGGGACCGAAGTAGCTCTGGAAACACCATATATTTT.

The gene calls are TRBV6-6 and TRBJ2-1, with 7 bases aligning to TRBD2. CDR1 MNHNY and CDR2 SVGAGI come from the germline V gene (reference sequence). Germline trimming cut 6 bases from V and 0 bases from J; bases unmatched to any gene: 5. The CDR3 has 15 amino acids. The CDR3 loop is CASRVAGASYNEQFF. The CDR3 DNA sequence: TGTGCCAGCAGAGTGGCGGGAGCCTCCTACAATGAGCAGTTCTTC.

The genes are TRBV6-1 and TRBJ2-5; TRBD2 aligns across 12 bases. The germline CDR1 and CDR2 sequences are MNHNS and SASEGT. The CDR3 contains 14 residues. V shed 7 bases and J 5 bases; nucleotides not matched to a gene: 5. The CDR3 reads CASTATSGRETQYF. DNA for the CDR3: TGTGCCAGCACGGCCACTAGCGGGAGGGAGACCCAGTACTTC.

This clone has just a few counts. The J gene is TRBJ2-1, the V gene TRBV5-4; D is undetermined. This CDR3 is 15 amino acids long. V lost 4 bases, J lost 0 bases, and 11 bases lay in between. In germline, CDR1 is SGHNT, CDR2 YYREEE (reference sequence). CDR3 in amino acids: CASSPGVGSYNEQFF. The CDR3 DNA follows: TGTGCCAGCAGCCCTGGGGTTGGCTCCTACAATGAGCAGTTCTTC.